The rows below give T cell receptor beta chains drawn from one sample of a study of cytotoxic CD8 clonotypes in ibrutinib-treated CLL. Data came from immunoSEQ multiplex PCR; TCRdb stores just in-frame clones and leaves some out. The sample lists about 330,000 clones; roughly 67% were seen once. The sample was PBMCs, taken after 36 months of ibrutinib treatment. The receptors shown here come from a human donor with chronic lymphocytic leukemia. Both conserved end residues are part of each CDR3. D genes are given only for firm matches. For some rows the clone size is stated as once, few or many, or as a class when expanded; others skip it.

CDR3 protein | CDR3 DNA | D gene | J gene | V gene | clone size
CASSLVARFNEQFF | TGTGCCAGCAGCTTAGTGGCCCGTTTTAATGAGCAGTTCTTC | - | TRBJ2-1 | TRBV7-8 | few
CASSTNLGSYEQYF | TGTGCCAGCAGCACCAACCTAGGCTCCTACGAGCAGTACTTC | - | TRBJ2-7 | TRBV11-2 | -
CASSGNSPLHF | TGTGCCAGCAGCGGTAATTCACCCCTCCACTTT | - | TRBJ1-6 | TRBV11-2 | few
CASSSRGGTEAFF | TGTGCCAGCAGCTCTAGAGGGGGCACTGAAGCTTTCTTT | - | TRBJ1-1 | TRBV7-3 | -
CASSELSRKETQYF | TGTGCCAGCAGTGAATTATCTAGAAAGGAGACCCAGTACTTC | - | TRBJ2-5 | TRBV25-1 | -
CASSQDRGFRADTQYF | TGCGCCAGCAGCCAAGATCGGGGTTTTAGGGCAGATACGCAGTATTTT | - | TRBJ2-3 | TRBV4-1 | -
CASSLLWEQYF | TGTGCCAGCAGCTTGTTGTGGGAGCAGTACTTC | - | TRBJ2-7 | TRBV11-2 | -
CAIRQDVGELYEQYF | TGTGCCATCAGACAGGACGTAGGGGAGCTCTACGAGCAGTACTTC | - | TRBJ2-7 | TRBV10-3 | -
CASSRDSGIGETQYF | TGTGCCAGCAGCCGTGATAGCGGGATCGGAGAGACCCAGTACTTC | TRBD2 | TRBJ2-5 | TRBV7-3 | -
CASSFKGTEAFF | TGCGCCAGCAGCTTTAAAGGGACAGAAGCTTTCTTT | - | TRBJ1-1 | TRBV5-1 | -
CASSQGASGGATNIQYF | TGCGCCAGCAGCCAAGGGGCTAGCGGGGGGGCCACGAACATTCAGTACTTC | TRBD2 | TRBJ2-4 | TRBV4-1 | -
CASSPAGVRETQYF | TGTGCCAGCAGCCCAGCGGGAGTGAGGGAGACCCAGTACTTC | TRBD2 | TRBJ2-5 | TRBV7-2 | -
CASSLAGTVQNTEAFF | TGTGCCAGCAGCTTGGCCGGGACAGTACAAAACACTGAAGCTTTCTTT | TRBD1 | TRBJ1-1 | TRBV5-6 | -
CASSSYGPRRYGYTF | TGTGCCAGCAGCTCTTACGGTCCTCGGCGCTATGGCTACACCTTC | - | TRBJ1-2 | TRBV5-6 | -